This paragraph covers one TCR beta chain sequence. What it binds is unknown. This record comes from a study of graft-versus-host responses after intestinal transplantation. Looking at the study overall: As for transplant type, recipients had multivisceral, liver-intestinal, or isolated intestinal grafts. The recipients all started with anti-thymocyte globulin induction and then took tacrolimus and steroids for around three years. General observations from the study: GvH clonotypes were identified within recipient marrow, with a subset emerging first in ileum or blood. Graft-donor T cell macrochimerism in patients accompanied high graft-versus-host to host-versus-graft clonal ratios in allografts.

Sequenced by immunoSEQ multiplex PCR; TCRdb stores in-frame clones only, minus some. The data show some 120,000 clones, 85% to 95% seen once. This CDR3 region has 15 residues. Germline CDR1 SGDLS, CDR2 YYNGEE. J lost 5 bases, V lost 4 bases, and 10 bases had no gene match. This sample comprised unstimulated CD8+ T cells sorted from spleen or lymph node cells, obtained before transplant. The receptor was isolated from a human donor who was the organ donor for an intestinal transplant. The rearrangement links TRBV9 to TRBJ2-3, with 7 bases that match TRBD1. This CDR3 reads CASSLTGVELDTQYF. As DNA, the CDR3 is TGTGCCAGCAGCCTCACAGGGGTAGAGCTAGATACGCAGTATTTT.